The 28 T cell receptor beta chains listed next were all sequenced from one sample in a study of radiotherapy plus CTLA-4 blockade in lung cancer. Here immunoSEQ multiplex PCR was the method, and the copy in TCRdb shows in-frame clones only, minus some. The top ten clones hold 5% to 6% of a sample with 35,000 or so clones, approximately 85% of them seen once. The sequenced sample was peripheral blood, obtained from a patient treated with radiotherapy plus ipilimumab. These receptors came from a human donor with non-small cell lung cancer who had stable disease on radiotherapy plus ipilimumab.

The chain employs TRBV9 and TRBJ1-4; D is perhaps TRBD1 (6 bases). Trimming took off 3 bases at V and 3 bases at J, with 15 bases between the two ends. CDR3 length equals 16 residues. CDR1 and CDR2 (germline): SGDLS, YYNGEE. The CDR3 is CASSAFQGRANEKLFF. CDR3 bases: TGTGCCAGCAGCGCTTTCCAGGGGCGGGCTAATGAAAAACTGTTTTTT.

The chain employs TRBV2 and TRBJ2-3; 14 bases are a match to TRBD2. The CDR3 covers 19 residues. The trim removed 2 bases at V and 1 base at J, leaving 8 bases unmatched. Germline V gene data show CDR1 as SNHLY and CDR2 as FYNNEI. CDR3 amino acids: CASSESRLAGGPGTDTQYF. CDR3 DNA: TGTGCCAGCAGTGAAAGCAGACTAGCGGGAGGGCCGGGCACAGATACGCAGTATTTT.

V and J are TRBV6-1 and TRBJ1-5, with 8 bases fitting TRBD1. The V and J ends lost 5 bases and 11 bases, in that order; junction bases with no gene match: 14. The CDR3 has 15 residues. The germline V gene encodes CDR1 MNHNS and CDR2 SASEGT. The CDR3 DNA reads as TGTGCCAGCAGTAGCCCCGGGACAGGTAGAAGTACCCAGCATTTT. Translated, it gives CASSSPGTGRSTQHF.

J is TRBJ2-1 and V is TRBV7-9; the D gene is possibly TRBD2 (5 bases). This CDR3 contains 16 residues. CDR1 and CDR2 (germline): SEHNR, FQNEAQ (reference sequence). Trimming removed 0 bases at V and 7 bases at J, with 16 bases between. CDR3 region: CASSLAVPELGNEQFF. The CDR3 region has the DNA TGTGCCAGCAGCTTAGCGGTTCCTGAACTAGGTAATGAGCAGTTCTTC. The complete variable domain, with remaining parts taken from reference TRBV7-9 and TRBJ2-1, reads DTGVSQNPRHKITKRGQNVTFRCDPISEHNRLYWYRQTLGQGPEFLTYFQNEAQLEKSRLLSDRFSAERPKGSFSTLEIQRTEQGDSAMYLCASSLAVPELGNEQFFGPGTRLTVL.

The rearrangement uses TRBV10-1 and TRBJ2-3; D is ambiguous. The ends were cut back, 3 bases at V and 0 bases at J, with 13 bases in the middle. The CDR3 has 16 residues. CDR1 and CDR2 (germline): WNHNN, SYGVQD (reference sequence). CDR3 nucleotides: TGCGCCAGCAGTGATTTCACAGAAACTAGCACAGATACGCAGTATTTT. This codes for CASSDFTETSTDTQYF.

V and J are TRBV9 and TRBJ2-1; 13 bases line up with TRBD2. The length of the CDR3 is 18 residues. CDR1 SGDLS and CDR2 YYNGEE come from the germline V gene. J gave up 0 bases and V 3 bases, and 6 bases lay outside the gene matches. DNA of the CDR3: TGTGCCAGCAGCGCGTCCGGGACTAGCGGGGACTCCTACAATGAGCAGTTCTTC. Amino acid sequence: CASSASGTSGDSYNEQFF.

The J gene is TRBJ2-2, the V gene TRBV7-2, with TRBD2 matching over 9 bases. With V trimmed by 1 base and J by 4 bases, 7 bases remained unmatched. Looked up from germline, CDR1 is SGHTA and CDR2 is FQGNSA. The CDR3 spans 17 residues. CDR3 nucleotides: TGTGCCAGCAGCTTAGAAGGCGGGAGGGCCTCCACCGGGGAGCTGTTTTTT. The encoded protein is CASSLEGGRASTGELFF.

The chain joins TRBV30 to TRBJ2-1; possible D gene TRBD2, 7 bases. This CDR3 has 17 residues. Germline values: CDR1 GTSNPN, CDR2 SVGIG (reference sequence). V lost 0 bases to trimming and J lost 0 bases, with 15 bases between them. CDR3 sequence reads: CAWSVWGGGSSYNEQFF. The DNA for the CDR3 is TGTGCCTGGAGTGTATGGGGGGGCGGTAGCTCCTACAATGAGCAGTTCTTC.

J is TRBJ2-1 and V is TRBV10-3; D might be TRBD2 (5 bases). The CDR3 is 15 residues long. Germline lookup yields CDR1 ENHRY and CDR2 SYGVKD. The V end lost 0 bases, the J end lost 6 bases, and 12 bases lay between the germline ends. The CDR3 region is CAISESRGGVNEQFF. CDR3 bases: TGTGCCATCAGTGAGTCGCGTGGAGGTGTCAATGAGCAGTTCTTC.

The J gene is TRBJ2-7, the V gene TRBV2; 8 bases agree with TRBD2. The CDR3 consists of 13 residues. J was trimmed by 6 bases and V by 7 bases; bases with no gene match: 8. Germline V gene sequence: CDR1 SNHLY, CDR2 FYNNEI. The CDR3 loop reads CASTGDSGTEQYF. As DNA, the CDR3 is TGTGCCAGCACTGGGGATAGCGGGACCGAGCAGTACTTC.

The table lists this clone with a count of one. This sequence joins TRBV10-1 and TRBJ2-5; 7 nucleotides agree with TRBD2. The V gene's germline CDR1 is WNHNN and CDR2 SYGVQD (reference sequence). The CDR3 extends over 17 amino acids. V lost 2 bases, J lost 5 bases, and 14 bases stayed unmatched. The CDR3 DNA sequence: TGCGCCAGCAGTGAGCCGAGCGGGACGAAGGAGCGGGAGACCCAGTACTTC. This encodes CASSEPSGTKERETQYF.

CDR3 sequence (DNA): TGTGCCAGCAGCTTGGGCGGACAGGGGGCTAGGCAGCCCCAGCATTTT. Translated: CASSLGGQGARQPQHF. The rearrangement joins TRBV5-8 to TRBJ1-5; 11 bases agree with TRBD1. Per germline, CDR1 SGHTS and CDR2 YDEGEE. The CDR3 has 16 residues. After removal of 0 bases from V and 7 bases from J, the junction contained 6 bases not matched to a gene.

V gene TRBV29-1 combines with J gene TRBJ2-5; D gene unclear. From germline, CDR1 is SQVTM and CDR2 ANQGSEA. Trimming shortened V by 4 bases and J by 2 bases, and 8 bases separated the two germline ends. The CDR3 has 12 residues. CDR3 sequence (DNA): TGCAGCGTTGTGAGCCAACAAGAGACCCAGTACTTC. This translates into CSVVSQQETQYF.

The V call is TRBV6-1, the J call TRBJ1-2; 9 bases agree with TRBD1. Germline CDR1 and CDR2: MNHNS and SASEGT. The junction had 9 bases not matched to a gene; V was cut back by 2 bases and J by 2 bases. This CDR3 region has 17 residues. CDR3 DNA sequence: TGTGCCAGCAGTGAATTTCGGGGGACAGGGACCAACTATGGCTACACCTTC. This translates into CASSEFRGTGTNYGYTF.

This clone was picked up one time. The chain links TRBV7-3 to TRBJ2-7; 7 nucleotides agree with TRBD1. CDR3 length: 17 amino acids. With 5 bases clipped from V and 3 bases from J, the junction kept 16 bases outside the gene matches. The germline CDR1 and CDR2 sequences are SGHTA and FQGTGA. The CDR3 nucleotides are TGTGCCAGCAGCCCTCTCCCACAGGGGTGTAGTTTCTACGAGCAGTACTTC. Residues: CASSPLPQGCSFYEQYF.

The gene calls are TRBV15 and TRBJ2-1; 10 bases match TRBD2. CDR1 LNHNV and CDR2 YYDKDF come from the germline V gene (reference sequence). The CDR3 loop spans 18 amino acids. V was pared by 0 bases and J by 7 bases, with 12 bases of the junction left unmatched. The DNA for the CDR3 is TGTGCCACCAGCAGAGATCAATGGCTAGCGGGAGTTGGTAATGAGCAGTTCTTC. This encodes CATSRDQWLAGVGNEQFF. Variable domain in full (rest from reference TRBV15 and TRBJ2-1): DAMVIQNPRYQVTQFGKPVTLSCSQTLNHNVMYWYQQKSSQAPKLLFHYYDKDFNNEADTPDNFQSRRPNTSFCFLDIRSPGLGDTAMYLCATSRDQWLAGVGNEQFFGPGTRLTVL.

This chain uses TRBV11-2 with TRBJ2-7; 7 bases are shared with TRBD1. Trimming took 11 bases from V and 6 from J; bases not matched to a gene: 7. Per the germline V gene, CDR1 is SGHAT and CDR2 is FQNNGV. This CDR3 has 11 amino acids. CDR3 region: CAGRQGGEQYF. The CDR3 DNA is TGTGCCGGCCGACAGGGCGGCGAGCAGTACTTC.

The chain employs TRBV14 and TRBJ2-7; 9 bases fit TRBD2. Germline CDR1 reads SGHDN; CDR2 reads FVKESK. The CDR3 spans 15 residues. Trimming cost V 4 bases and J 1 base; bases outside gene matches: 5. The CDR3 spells CASSRGSGRSYEQYF. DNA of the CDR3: TGTGCCAGCAGCCGGGGTAGCGGGAGATCCTACGAGCAGTACTTC.

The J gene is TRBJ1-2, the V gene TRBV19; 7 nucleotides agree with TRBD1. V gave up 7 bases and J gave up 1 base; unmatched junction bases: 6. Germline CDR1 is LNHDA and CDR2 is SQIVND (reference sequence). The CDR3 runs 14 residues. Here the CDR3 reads CASTPGQHNYGYTF. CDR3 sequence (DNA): TGTGCCAGTACCCCGGGACAGCATAACTATGGCTACACCTTC. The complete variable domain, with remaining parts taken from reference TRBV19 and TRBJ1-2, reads DGGITQSPKYLFRKEGQNVTLSCEQNLNHDAMYWYRQDPGQGLRLIYYSQIVNDFQKGDIAEGYSVSREKKESFPLTVTSAQKNPTAFYLCASTPGQHNYGYTFGSGTRLTVV.

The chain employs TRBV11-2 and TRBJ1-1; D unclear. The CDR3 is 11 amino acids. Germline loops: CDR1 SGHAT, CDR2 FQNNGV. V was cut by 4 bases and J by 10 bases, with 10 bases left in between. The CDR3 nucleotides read TGTGCCAGCAGCTCCCCCCGGGTAGCTTTCTTT. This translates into CASSSPRVAFF. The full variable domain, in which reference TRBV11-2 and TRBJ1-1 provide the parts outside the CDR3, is EAGVAQSPRYKIIEKRQSVAFWCNPISGHATLYWYQQILGQGPKLLIQFQNNGVVDDSQLPKDRFSAERLKGVDSTLKIQPAKLEDSAVYLCASSSPRVAFFGQGTRLTVV.

The CDR3 spells CASKRAGVSSYEQYF. CDR3 nucleotides: TGTGCCAGCAAGAGGGCGGGGGTAAGCTCCTACGAGCAGTACTTC. V and J are TRBV28 and TRBJ2-7; TRBD2 matches at 7 bases. This CDR3 has 15 amino acids. The germline V gene has CDR1 MDHEN and CDR2 SYDVKM. The V and J ends lost 7 bases and 0 bases, in that order; junction bases with no gene match: 9.

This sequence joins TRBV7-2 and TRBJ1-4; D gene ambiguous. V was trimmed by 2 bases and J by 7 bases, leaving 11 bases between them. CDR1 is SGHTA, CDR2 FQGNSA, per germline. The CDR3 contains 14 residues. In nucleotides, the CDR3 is TGTGCCAGCAGCTTATCCCCTACGGGTGAAAAACTGTTTTTT. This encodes CASSLSPTGEKLFF.

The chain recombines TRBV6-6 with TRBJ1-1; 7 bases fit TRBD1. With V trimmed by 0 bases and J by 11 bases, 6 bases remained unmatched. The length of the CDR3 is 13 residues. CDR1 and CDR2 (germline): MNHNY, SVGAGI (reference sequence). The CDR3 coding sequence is TGTGCCAGCAGTTACTCCGGGACAGTGCGTGCTTTCTTT. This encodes CASSYSGTVRAFF.

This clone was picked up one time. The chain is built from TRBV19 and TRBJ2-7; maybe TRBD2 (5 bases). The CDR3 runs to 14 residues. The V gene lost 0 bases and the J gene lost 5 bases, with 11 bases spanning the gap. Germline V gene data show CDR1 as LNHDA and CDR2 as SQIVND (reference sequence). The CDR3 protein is CASSIDRRRNEQYF. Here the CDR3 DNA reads TGTGCCAGTAGTATAGATCGGAGGAGAAACGAGCAGTACTTC. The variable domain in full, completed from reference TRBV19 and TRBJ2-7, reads DGGITQSPKYLFRKEGQNVTLSCEQNLNHDAMYWYRQDPGQGLRLIYYSQIVNDFQKGDIAEGYSVSREKKESFPLTVTSAQKNPTAFYLCASSIDRRRNEQYFGPGTRLTVT.

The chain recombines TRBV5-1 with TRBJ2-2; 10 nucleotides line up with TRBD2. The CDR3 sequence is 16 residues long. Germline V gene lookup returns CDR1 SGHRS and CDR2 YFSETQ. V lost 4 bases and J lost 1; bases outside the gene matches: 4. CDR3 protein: CASSTTSGKNTGELFF. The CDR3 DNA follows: TGCGCCAGCAGCACCACTAGCGGGAAGAACACCGGGGAGCTGTTTTTT.

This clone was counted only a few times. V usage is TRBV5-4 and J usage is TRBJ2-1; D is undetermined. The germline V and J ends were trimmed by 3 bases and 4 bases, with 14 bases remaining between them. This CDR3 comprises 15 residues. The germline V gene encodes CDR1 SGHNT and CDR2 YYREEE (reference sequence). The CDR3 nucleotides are TGTGCCAGCAGCTCGCATGGGCGAGAGTACAATGAGCAGTTCTTC. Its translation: CASSSHGREYNEQFF. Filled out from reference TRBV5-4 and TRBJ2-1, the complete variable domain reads ETGVTQSPTHLIKTRGQQVTLRCSSQSGHNTVSWYQQALGQGPQFIFQYYREEENGRGNFPPRFSGLQFPNYSSELNVNALELDDSALYLCASSSHGREYNEQFFGPGTRLTVL.

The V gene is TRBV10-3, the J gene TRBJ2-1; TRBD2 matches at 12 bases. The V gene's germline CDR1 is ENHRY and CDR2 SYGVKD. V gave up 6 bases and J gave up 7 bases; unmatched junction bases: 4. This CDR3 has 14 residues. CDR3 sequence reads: CAIRTSGSSNEQFF. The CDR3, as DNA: TGTGCCATCAGGACTAGCGGGAGTTCGAATGAGCAGTTCTTC.

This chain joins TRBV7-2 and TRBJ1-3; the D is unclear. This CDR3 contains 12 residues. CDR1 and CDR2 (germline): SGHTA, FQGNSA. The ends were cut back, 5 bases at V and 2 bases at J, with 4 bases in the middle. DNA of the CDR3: TGTGCCAGCAGCGGAGCTGGAAACACCATATATTTT. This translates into CASSGAGNTIYF.